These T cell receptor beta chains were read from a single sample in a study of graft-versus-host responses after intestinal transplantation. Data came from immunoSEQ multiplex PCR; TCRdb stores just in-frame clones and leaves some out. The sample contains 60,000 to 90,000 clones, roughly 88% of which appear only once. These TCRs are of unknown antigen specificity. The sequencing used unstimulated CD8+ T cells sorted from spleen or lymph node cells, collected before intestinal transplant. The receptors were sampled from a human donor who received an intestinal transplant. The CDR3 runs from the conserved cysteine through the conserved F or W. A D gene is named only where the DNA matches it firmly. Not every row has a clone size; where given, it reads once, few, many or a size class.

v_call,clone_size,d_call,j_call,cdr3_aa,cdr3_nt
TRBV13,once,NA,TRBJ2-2,CASSPRSAGELFF,TGTGCCAGCAGCCCCCGCTCAGCCGGGGAGCTGTTTTTT
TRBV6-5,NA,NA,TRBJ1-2,CASSDGGGYTF,TGTGCCAGCAGTGACGGGGGAGGCTACACCTTC
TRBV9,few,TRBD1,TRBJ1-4,CASSQQGPNEKLFF,TGTGCCAGCAGCCAACAGGGGCCTAATGAAAAACTGTTTTTT
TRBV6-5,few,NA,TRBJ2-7,CASSIRGSYEQYF,TGTGCCAGCAGCATACGGGGCTCCTACGAGCAGTACTTC
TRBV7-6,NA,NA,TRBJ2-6,CASSLSRAPGANVLTF,TGTGCCAGCAGCTTAAGCAGGGCGCCTGGGGCCAACGTCCTGACTTTC
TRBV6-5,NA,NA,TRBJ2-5,CASRQGRETQYF,TGTGCCAGCAGACAGGGTCGGGAGACCCAGTACTTC
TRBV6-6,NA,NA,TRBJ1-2,CASDQGYGYTF,TGTGCCAGCGATCAGGGCTACGGCTACACCTTC
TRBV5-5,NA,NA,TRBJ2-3,CASSLPQLEDTQYF,TGTGCCAGCAGCTTGCCCCAACTCGAAGATACGCAGTATTTT
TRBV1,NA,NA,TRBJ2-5,CTTAGLGTQYF,TGCACCACGGCTGGGCTGGGGACCCAGTACTTC
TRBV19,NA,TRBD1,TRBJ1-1,CASSIGQGNTEAFF,TGTGCCAGTAGTATAGGACAGGGGAACACTGAAGCTTTCTTT
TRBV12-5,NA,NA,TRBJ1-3,CASGLVREGLGNTIYF,TGTGCTAGTGGTTTGGTCCGCGAAGGACTGGGAAACACCATATATTTT
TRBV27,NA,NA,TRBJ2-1,CASSWGDSYNEQFF,TGTGCCAGCAGTTGGGGGGACAGTTACAATGAGCAGTTCTTC
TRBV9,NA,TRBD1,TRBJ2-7,CASSAGQGRTYEQYF,TGTGCCAGCAGCGCTGGACAGGGAAGGACCTACGAGCAGTACTTC
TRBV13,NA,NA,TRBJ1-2,CAGHRFEENGYTF,TGTGCCGGCCACCGCTTTGAGGAAAATGGCTACACCTTC
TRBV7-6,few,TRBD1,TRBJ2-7,CASSSGTGAGEQYF,TGTGCCAGCAGCTCTGGGACAGGGGCCGGCGAGCAGTACTTC
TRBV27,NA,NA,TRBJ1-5,CASSLGASQPQHF,TGTGCCAGCAGTTTGGGGGCCAGTCAGCCCCAGCATTTT
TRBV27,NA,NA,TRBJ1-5,CASSHGQYNQPQHF,TGTGCCAGCAGCCACGGACAGTACAATCAGCCCCAGCATTTT
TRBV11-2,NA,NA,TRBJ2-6,CASSQPGLTIYSGANVLTF,TGTGCCAGCAGCCAACCCGGTCTCACGATCTACTCTGGGGCCAACGTCCTGACTTTC
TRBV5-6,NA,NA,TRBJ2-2,CASSLAGKVTGELFF,TGTGCCAGCAGCTTGGCAGGGAAGGTCACCGGGGAGCTGTTTTTT
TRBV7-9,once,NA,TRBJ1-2,CASSATGSGYGYTF,TGTGCCAGCAGCGCAACAGGCTCCGGGTATGGCTACACCTTC
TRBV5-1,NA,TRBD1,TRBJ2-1,CASSGTVGHNNEQFF,TGCGCCAGCAGCGGGACAGTTGGACACAACAATGAGCAGTTCTTC
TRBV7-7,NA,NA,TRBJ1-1,CASSPQENTEAFF,TGTGCTAGCAGCCCACAGGAGAACACTGAAGCTTTCTTT
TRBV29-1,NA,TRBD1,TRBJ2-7,CSVRTGEGYEQYF,TGCAGCGTGAGGACAGGGGAAGGATACGAGCAGTACTTC
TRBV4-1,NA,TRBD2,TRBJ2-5,CASSQGGGSGETQYF,TGCGCCAGCAGCCAAGGGGGGGGGTCCGGAGAGACCCAGTACTTC
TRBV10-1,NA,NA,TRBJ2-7,CASTRQRLYEQYF,TGCGCCAGCACCAGACAGAGACTCTACGAGCAGTACTTC
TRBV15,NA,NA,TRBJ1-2,CATSRGQNYGYTF,TGTGCCACCAGCAGAGGACAGAACTATGGCTACACCTTC
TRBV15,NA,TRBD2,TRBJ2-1,CATSRERGANNEQFF,TGTGCCACCAGCAGAGAGCGGGGGGCAAACAATGAGCAGTTCTTC
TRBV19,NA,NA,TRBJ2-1,CASRWGREQFF,TGTGCCAGTCGCTGGGGGCGTGAGCAGTTCTTC
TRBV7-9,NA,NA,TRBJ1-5,CASNVIRPQGGMNQPQHF,TGTGCCAGCAACGTTATTCGCCCCCAGGGAGGGATGAATCAGCCCCAGCATTTT
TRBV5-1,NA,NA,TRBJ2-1,CASSLAQGGEQFF,TGCGCCAGCAGCTTGGCCCAGGGGGGTGAGCAGTTCTTC
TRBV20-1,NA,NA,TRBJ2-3,CSASPTDTQYF,TGCAGTGCCTCCCCCACAGATACGCAGTATTTT
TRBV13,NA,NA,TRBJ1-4,CASSLRGAVEEKLFF,TGTGCCAGCAGCTTACGGGGGGCCGTCGAAGAAAAACTGTTTTTT
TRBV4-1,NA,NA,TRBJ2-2,CASSPPRVSNTGELFF,TGCGCCAGCAGTCCCCCACGGGTCAGCAACACCGGGGAGCTGTTTTTT
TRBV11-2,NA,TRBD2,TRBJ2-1,CASSWGLGLGDEQFF,TGTGCCAGCAGCTGGGGACTAGGGTTGGGGGATGAGCAGTTCTTC
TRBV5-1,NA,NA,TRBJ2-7,CASSPTGAYEQYF,TGCGCCAGCAGCCCGACAGGAGCCTACGAGCAGTACTTC
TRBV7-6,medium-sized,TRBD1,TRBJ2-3,CASSLRDRERDNPDTQYF,TGTGCCAGCAGCTTACGGGACAGGGAAAGAGATAACCCAGATACGCAGTATTTT
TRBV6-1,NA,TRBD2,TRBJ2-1,CASSIAGDYNEQFF,TGTGCCAGCAGTATAGCGGGGGACTACAATGAGCAGTTCTTC
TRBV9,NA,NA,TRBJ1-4,CASNRGGFGEKLFF,TGTGCCAGCAACCGCGGGGGTTTCGGTGAAAAACTGTTTTTT
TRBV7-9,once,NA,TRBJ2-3,CASSHSASTDTQYF,TGTGCCAGCAGCCATAGTGCTAGCACAGATACGCAGTATTTT
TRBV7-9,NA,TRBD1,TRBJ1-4,CASSSDRVDEKLFF,TGTGCCAGCAGCTCGGACAGGGTCGACGAAAAACTGTTTTTT
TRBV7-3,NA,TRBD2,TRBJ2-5,CASSSVAGGAEETQYF,TGTGCCAGCAGCTCGGTAGCGGGGGGAGCGGAAGAGACCCAGTACTTC
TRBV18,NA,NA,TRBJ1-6,CASSPLRDIGSPLHF,TGTGCCAGCTCACCACTACGGGACATAGGATCACCCCTCCACTTT
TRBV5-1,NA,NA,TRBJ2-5,CASSLGVWGAGRETQYF,TGCGCCAGCAGCCTCGGGGTCTGGGGCGCGGGGAGAGAGACCCAGTACTTC
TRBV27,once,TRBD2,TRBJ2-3,CASSPGTSGVTDTQYF,TGTGCCAGCAGTCCAGGGACTAGCGGGGTCACAGATACGCAGTATTTT
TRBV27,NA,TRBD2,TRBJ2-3,CASSSAGFVAGGGDRTDTQYF,TGTGCCAGCAGCTCCGCCGGGTTCGTAGCGGGGGGCGGAGACCGCACAGATACGCAGTATTTT
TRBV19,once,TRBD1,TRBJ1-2,CASSTGNNYGYTF,TGTGCCAGCTCGACAGGGAATAACTATGGCTACACCTTC
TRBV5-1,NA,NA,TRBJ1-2,CASSWGGGQKIYGYTF,TGCGCCAGCAGCTGGGGGGGCGGACAGAAAATCTATGGCTACACCTTC
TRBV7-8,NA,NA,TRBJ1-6,CASSSPSGAYNSPLHF,TGTGCCAGCAGCTCCCCTTCAGGGGCCTATAATTCACCCCTCCACTTT
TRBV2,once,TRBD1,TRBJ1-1,CASSIPGQGAEFAEAFF,TGTGCCAGCAGTATCCCGGGACAGGGGGCTGAGTTCGCTGAAGCTTTCTTT
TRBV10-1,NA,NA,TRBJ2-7,CASSDGQRGYEQYF,TGCGCCAGCAGTGATGGCCAAAGAGGGTACGAGCAGTACTTC
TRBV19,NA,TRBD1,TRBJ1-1,CASSLTGGNEAFF,TGTGCCAGTAGTCTCACAGGGGGGAATGAAGCTTTCTTT
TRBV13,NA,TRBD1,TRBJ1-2,CASSVGQGFLDYGYTF,TGTGCCAGCAGCGTAGGACAGGGGTTTTTAGACTATGGCTACACCTTC
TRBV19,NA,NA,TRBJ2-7,CASSMAWDNSYEQYF,TGTGCCAGTAGTATGGCTTGGGACAACTCCTACGAGCAGTACTTC
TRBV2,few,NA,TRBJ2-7,CASSGTENYEQYF,TGTGCCAGCAGTGGGACAGAGAACTACGAGCAGTACTTC
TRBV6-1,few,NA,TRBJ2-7,CASSWDLNYEQYF,TGTGCCAGCAGTTGGGACTTGAACTACGAGCAGTACTTC
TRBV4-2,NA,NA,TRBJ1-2,CASSPITSSEQYGYTF,TGTGCCAGCAGTCCAATTACTAGTTCCGAGCAATATGGCTACACCTTC
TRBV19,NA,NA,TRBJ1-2,CASSTSDRSYGYTF,TGTGCCAGTAGTACTTCCGACAGGTCCTATGGCTACACCTTC
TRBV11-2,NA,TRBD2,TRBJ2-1,CASSLSRGGSYNEQFF,TGTGCCAGCAGCTTAAGTCGGGGGGGCTCCTACAATGAGCAGTTCTTC
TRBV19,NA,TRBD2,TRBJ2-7,CASTPGGVSDEQYF,TGTGCCAGTACCCCTGGGGGGGTATCGGACGAGCAGTACTTC